These T cell receptor beta chains were read from a single sample in a study of shared clonotypes between healthy human individuals. The protocol was immunoSEQ multiplex PCR, while the TCRdb copy is restricted to in-frame clones and leaves out a portion. In the table there are hundreds of thousands of clones, 70% to 80% of which are singletons. The specimen was PBMCs. The source is a woman aged 40-49 years in good health. Some clones in this sample may be carry-over from other donors' samples. CDR3s include the opening cysteine and the closing phenylalanine or tryptophan. Fields, in order: CDR3 length, J gene, V gene, D gene, clone size, CDR3 DNA, CDR3 protein. The D gene is left open where the match is weak. A row's size may be missing; if present it is once, few, many or a size class.

CDR3 length: 15
J gene: TRBJ2-7
V gene: TRBV11-1
D gene: TRBD2
clone size: medium-sized
CDR3 DNA: TGTGCCAGCAGCTTAGCAGTGACTAGCAGCTACGAGCAGTACTTC
CDR3 protein: CASSLAVTSSYEQYF

CDR3 length: 12
J gene: TRBJ2-1
V gene: TRBV30
D gene: NA
clone size: once
CDR3 DNA: TGTGCCCGGAGTATTGGCAACAATGAGCAGTTCTTC
CDR3 protein: CARSIGNNEQFF

CDR3 length: 13
J gene: TRBJ1-5
V gene: TRBV30
D gene: TRBD1
clone size: NA
CDR3 DNA: TGTGCCTGGAGTAGGCAGGGGGCCCAGCCCCAGCATTTT
CDR3 protein: CAWSRQGAQPQHF

CDR3 length: 16
J gene: TRBJ2-4
V gene: TRBV15
D gene: NA
clone size: NA
CDR3 DNA: TGTGCCACCAGCCCTATTCTAGCGTTAGCCAAAAACATTCAGTACTTC
CDR3 protein: CATSPILALAKNIQYF

CDR3 length: 14
J gene: TRBJ1-5
V gene: TRBV6-5
D gene: NA
clone size: NA
CDR3 DNA: TGTGCCAGCAGTCTTCTTGGGGTAGGTCAGCCCCAGCATTTT
CDR3 protein: CASSLLGVGQPQHF

CDR3 length: 15
J gene: TRBJ2-7
V gene: TRBV18
D gene: TRBD1
clone size: NA
CDR3 DNA: TGTGCCAGCTCCCCCGGGACAGGGTTCCCCTACGAGCAGTACTTC
CDR3 protein: CASSPGTGFPYEQYF

CDR3 length: 17
J gene: TRBJ1-2
V gene: TRBV7-9
D gene: NA
clone size: NA
CDR3 DNA: TGTGCCAGCCTCCGGGAGCGAGGTGATCCCTTTCACTATGGCTACACCTTC
CDR3 protein: CASLRERGDPFHYGYTF

CDR3 length: 14
J gene: TRBJ2-7
V gene: TRBV30
D gene: NA
clone size: NA
CDR3 DNA: TGTGCCTGGAGTATCGGGGGCTCGGCCTACGAGCAGTACTTC
CDR3 protein: CAWSIGGSAYEQYF

CDR3 length: 11
J gene: TRBJ2-5
V gene: TRBV19
D gene: NA
clone size: NA
CDR3 DNA: TGTGCCAGTAGTTCGGGGGAGACCCAGTACTTC
CDR3 protein: CASSSGETQYF

CDR3 length: 15
J gene: TRBJ2-1
V gene: TRBV9
D gene: TRBD2
clone size: few
CDR3 DNA: TGTGCCAGCAGCCCGGGGGACTACCATTTGAATGAGCAGTTCTTC
CDR3 protein: CASSPGDYHLNEQFF

CDR3 length: 13
J gene: TRBJ2-5
V gene: TRBV7-8
D gene: NA
clone size: once
CDR3 DNA: TGTGCCAGCAGCTTAGGGGGGCAAGAGACCCAGTACTTC
CDR3 protein: CASSLGGQETQYF

CDR3 length: 18
J gene: TRBJ2-2
V gene: TRBV4-3
D gene: NA
clone size: NA
CDR3 DNA: TGCGCCAGCAGCCAAGATTGGGAGCGGACGGCCGGGAGCGGGGAGCTGTTTTTT
CDR3 protein: CASSQDWERTAGSGELFF

CDR3 length: 13
J gene: TRBJ1-2
V gene: TRBV27
D gene: NA
clone size: NA
CDR3 DNA: TGTGCCAGCAGTCCCATTCCAAGGTACGGCTACACCTTC
CDR3 protein: CASSPIPRYGYTF

CDR3 length: 15
J gene: TRBJ1-1
V gene: TRBV7-2
D gene: NA
clone size: NA
CDR3 DNA: TGTGCCAGCAGCTTAGAAGCTCGGGGGGACACTGAAGCTTTCTTT
CDR3 protein: CASSLEARGDTEAFF

CDR3 length: 13
J gene: TRBJ2-7
V gene: TRBV19
D gene: NA
clone size: NA
CDR3 DNA: TGTGCCAGTAGTTCAACACTCCACTACGAGCAGTACTTC
CDR3 protein: CASSSTLHYEQYF

CDR3 length: 14
J gene: TRBJ1-1
V gene: TRBV19
D gene: NA
clone size: NA
CDR3 DNA: TGTGCCAGTAGTATAGAGGGGACGGCTTTAAGGGCTTTCTTT
CDR3 protein: CASSIEGTALRAFF

CDR3 length: 15
J gene: TRBJ2-7
V gene: TRBV7-2
D gene: NA
clone size: NA
CDR3 DNA: TGTGCCAGCAGCCGCATCCTTTCTAGCATCTACGAGCAGTACTTC
CDR3 protein: CASSRILSSIYEQYF

CDR3 length: 13
J gene: TRBJ2-2
V gene: TRBV14
D gene: TRBD2
clone size: once
CDR3 DNA: TGTGCCAGCAGCCCGACTAGCGCCGGGGAGCTGTTTTTT
CDR3 protein: CASSPTSAGELFF

CDR3 length: 14
J gene: TRBJ1-6
V gene: TRBV11-3
D gene: NA
clone size: NA
CDR3 DNA: TGTGCCAGCAGCTTACATGGGTTCTATTCACCCCTCCACTTT
CDR3 protein: CASSLHGFYSPLHF

CDR3 length: 14
J gene: TRBJ2-3
V gene: TRBV10-1
D gene: NA
clone size: NA
CDR3 DNA: TGCGCCAGCAGTGAACGGGGATTCACAGATACGCAGTATTTT
CDR3 protein: CASSERGFTDTQYF

CDR3 length: 15
J gene: TRBJ2-2
V gene: TRBV7-9
D gene: TRBD2
clone size: NA
CDR3 DNA: TGTGCCAGCAGCCCGACTAGCGCGAACACCGGGGAGCTGTTTTTT
CDR3 protein: CASSPTSANTGELFF

CDR3 length: 14
J gene: TRBJ1-2
V gene: TRBV29-1
D gene: NA
clone size: once
CDR3 DNA: TGCAGCGTTATCCCTACAGGGCGGAACTATGGCTACACCTTC
CDR3 protein: CSVIPTGRNYGYTF

CDR3 length: 14
J gene: TRBJ2-6
V gene: TRBV30
D gene: NA
clone size: few
CDR3 DNA: TGTGCCTGGCACCAGTTTGCGGGGGCCAACGTCCTGACTTTC
CDR3 protein: CAWHQFAGANVLTF

CDR3 length: 11
J gene: TRBJ2-3
V gene: TRBV5-1
D gene: NA
clone size: NA
CDR3 DNA: TGCGCCAGCAACGGCGCAGATACGCAGTATTTT
CDR3 protein: CASNGADTQYF

CDR3 length: 16
J gene: TRBJ2-1
V gene: TRBV5-6
D gene: TRBD2
clone size: NA
CDR3 DNA: TGTGCCAGCCAGGAAGGACAGCGGGAGGGCCGGAATGAGCAGTTCTTC
CDR3 protein: CASQEGQREGRNEQFF

CDR3 length: 15
J gene: TRBJ2-7
V gene: TRBV14
D gene: TRBD2
clone size: NA
CDR3 DNA: TGTGCCAGCAGCCTCCTAGCGGGAGGATCGGAAGAGCAGTACTTC
CDR3 protein: CASSLLAGGSEEQYF

CDR3 length: 16
J gene: TRBJ2-2
V gene: TRBV5-4
D gene: NA
clone size: many
CDR3 DNA: TGTGCCAGCAGCTTGGGGGCGGGATCGAACACCGGGGAGCTGTTTTTT
CDR3 protein: CASSLGAGSNTGELFF

CDR3 length: 18
J gene: TRBJ2-6
V gene: TRBV7-3
D gene: TRBD1
clone size: NA
CDR3 DNA: TGTGCCAGCAGCCCTCTTGGGACAGCTAATTCTGGGGCCAACGTCCTGACTTTC
CDR3 protein: CASSPLGTANSGANVLTF

CDR3 length: 8
J gene: TRBJ2-3
V gene: TRBV2
D gene: NA
clone size: NA
CDR3 DNA: TGTGCCAGCACTACGACGTATTTT
CDR3 protein: CASTTTYF

CDR3 length: 14
J gene: TRBJ2-7
V gene: TRBV16
D gene: NA
clone size: NA
CDR3 DNA: TGTGCCAGCAGCCAGAGACAGGTGGGGGGCGAGCAGTACTTC
CDR3 protein: CASSQRQVGGEQYF

CDR3 length: 11
J gene: TRBJ1-4
V gene: TRBV11-1
D gene: NA
clone size: NA
CDR3 DNA: TGTGCCAGCAGTTCCACTCTCCAACTGTTTTTT
CDR3 protein: CASSSTLQLFF

CDR3 length: 16
J gene: TRBJ2-7
V gene: TRBV21-1
D gene: NA
clone size: NA
CDR3 DNA: TGTGCCAGCAGCAGCCTGTTCTGGGCTAGCGGCTACGAGCAGTACTTC
CDR3 protein: CASSSLFWASGYEQYF

CDR3 length: 11
J gene: TRBJ2-7
V gene: TRBV29-1
D gene: NA
clone size: NA
CDR3 DNA: TGCAGCGTTGAGGGGGATTGGGAGCAGTACTTC
CDR3 protein: CSVEGDWEQYF

CDR3 length: 16
J gene: TRBJ1-3
V gene: TRBV15
D gene: NA
clone size: NA
CDR3 DNA: TGTGCCACCAGCTCACAGGTCCTCAGCTCTGGAAACACCATATATTTT
CDR3 protein: CATSSQVLSSGNTIYF

CDR3 length: 16
J gene: TRBJ1-2
V gene: TRBV2
D gene: TRBD1
clone size: NA
CDR3 DNA: TGTGCCAGCAGTCTGCAACAGGGGATGACTAACTATGGCTACACCTTC
CDR3 protein: CASSLQQGMTNYGYTF

CDR3 length: 12
J gene: TRBJ2-1
V gene: TRBV29-1
D gene: NA
clone size: NA
CDR3 DNA: TGCAGCGTTGGAGGGGGAGGCAATGAGCAGTTCTTC
CDR3 protein: CSVGGGGNEQFF

CDR3 length: 16
J gene: TRBJ2-3
V gene: TRBV7-2
D gene: TRBD2
clone size: NA
CDR3 DNA: TGTGCCAGCAGCTTGGGTAGCGGGGGAAACACAGATACGCAGTATTTT
CDR3 protein: CASSLGSGGNTDTQYF

CDR3 length: 16
J gene: TRBJ1-1
V gene: TRBV6-6
D gene: NA
clone size: NA
CDR3 DNA: TGTGCCAGCAGCTTCGTCGGGGGGGGGCCGGGCACTGAAGCTTTCTTT
CDR3 protein: CASSFVGGGPGTEAFF

CDR3 length: 19
J gene: TRBJ2-2
V gene: TRBV18
D gene: TRBD1
clone size: NA
CDR3 DNA: TGTGCCAGCTCACCATTGTTGGTCACAGGGGGCGTTAACACCGGGGAGCTGTTTTTT
CDR3 protein: CASSPLLVTGGVNTGELFF

CDR3 length: 15
J gene: TRBJ2-3
V gene: TRBV28
D gene: NA
clone size: NA
CDR3 DNA: TGTGCCAGCAGTCCTGCGAGGCAGGGAATAGATACGCAGTATTTT
CDR3 protein: CASSPARQGIDTQYF

CDR3 length: 15
J gene: TRBJ2-7
V gene: TRBV6-5
D gene: NA
clone size: NA
CDR3 DNA: TGTGCCAGCAGTCGCACAGGGTGGGGTACCTACGAGCAGTACTTC
CDR3 protein: CASSRTGWGTYEQYF

CDR3 length: 18
J gene: TRBJ1-1
V gene: TRBV7-2
D gene: NA
clone size: NA
CDR3 DNA: TGTGCCAGCAGCTTAGCCGCGACAGGCGTGATTCGTGGCACTGAAGCTTTCTTT
CDR3 protein: CASSLAATGVIRGTEAFF

CDR3 length: 15
J gene: TRBJ2-3
V gene: TRBV5-1
D gene: NA
clone size: NA
CDR3 DNA: TGCGCCAGCGATCCGCGGGGAGGCGTCACAGATACGCAGTATTTT
CDR3 protein: CASDPRGGVTDTQYF

CDR3 length: 11
J gene: TRBJ2-1
V gene: TRBV5-1
D gene: NA
clone size: few
CDR3 DNA: TGCGCCAGCAGCTTTACGGGGGAGCAGTTCTTC
CDR3 protein: CASSFTGEQFF

CDR3 length: 13
J gene: TRBJ2-7
V gene: TRBV29-1
D gene: NA
clone size: NA
CDR3 DNA: TGCAGCGTCGGACACGCTCAGACCTACGAGCAGTACTTC
CDR3 protein: CSVGHAQTYEQYF

CDR3 length: 16
J gene: TRBJ2-3
V gene: TRBV5-1
D gene: NA
clone size: NA
CDR3 DNA: TGCGCCAGCAGCTTGCGGCCGGGCCGGTCGTCAGATACGCAGTATTTT
CDR3 protein: CASSLRPGRSSDTQYF

CDR3 length: 15
J gene: TRBJ2-7
V gene: TRBV29-1
D gene: TRBD1
clone size: NA
CDR3 DNA: TGCAGCGTTGAAATTTTGGCAGGGGGCAACTACGAGCAGTACTTC
CDR3 protein: CSVEILAGGNYEQYF

CDR3 length: 15
J gene: TRBJ2-3
V gene: TRBV28
D gene: NA
clone size: NA
CDR3 DNA: TGTGCCAGCAGTTTTGCTGGCCGAAGCACAGATACGCAGTATTTT
CDR3 protein: CASSFAGRSTDTQYF

CDR3 length: 13
J gene: TRBJ1-4
V gene: TRBV29-1
D gene: NA
clone size: NA
CDR3 DNA: TGCAGCGTTGAAGGCTGGGATCAAGAAAAACTGTTTTTT
CDR3 protein: CSVEGWDQEKLFF

CDR3 length: 16
J gene: TRBJ1-5
V gene: TRBV28
D gene: TRBD1
clone size: once
CDR3 DNA: TGTGCCAGCAGCCAAATCGACAGGGCCCGCAATCAGCCCCAGCATTTT
CDR3 protein: CASSQIDRARNQPQHF

CDR3 length: 14
J gene: TRBJ2-4
V gene: TRBV5-1
D gene: NA
clone size: few
CDR3 DNA: TGCGCCAGCAGCTCCGTAGACTCCAAAAACATTCAGTACTTC
CDR3 protein: CASSSVDSKNIQYF

CDR3 length: 13
J gene: TRBJ2-3
V gene: TRBV9
D gene: NA
clone size: few
CDR3 DNA: TGTGCCAGCAGCCCAGGGTTCACAGATACGCAGTATTTT
CDR3 protein: CASSPGFTDTQYF

CDR3 length: 15
J gene: TRBJ1-2
V gene: TRBV28
D gene: TRBD1
clone size: few
CDR3 DNA: TGTGCCAGCAGTTTTTTAGGGACAGGACTCTATGGCTACACCTTC
CDR3 protein: CASSFLGTGLYGYTF

CDR3 length: 16
J gene: TRBJ1-4
V gene: TRBV28
D gene: NA
clone size: NA
CDR3 DNA: TGTGCCAGCAGTTCCCCGGCCGTAAGAACTAATGAAAAACTGTTTTTT
CDR3 protein: CASSSPAVRTNEKLFF

CDR3 length: 14
J gene: TRBJ2-2
V gene: TRBV29-1
D gene: NA
clone size: NA
CDR3 DNA: TGCAGCGTTGAGGGGCGGGAAAACACCGGGGAGCTGTTTTTT
CDR3 protein: CSVEGRENTGELFF

CDR3 length: 12
J gene: TRBJ2-2
V gene: TRBV7-2
D gene: NA
clone size: NA
CDR3 DNA: TGTGCCAGCAGCTTACGCACCGGGGAGCTGTTTTTT
CDR3 protein: CASSLRTGELFF

CDR3 length: 14
J gene: TRBJ1-1
V gene: TRBV28
D gene: TRBD1
clone size: NA
CDR3 DNA: TGTGCCAGCAGTTTGACAGGGGGCAGAACTGAAGCTTTCTTT
CDR3 protein: CASSLTGGRTEAFF